The 8 T cell receptor beta chains given below trace back to one sample, sequenced in a study of T cells after somatic rescue of genetic block. Repertoires were generated with immunoSEQ multiplex PCR, while TCRdb's copy carries only in-frame clones and drops some. The table has roughly 71,000 clones, under 95% seen once; the top ten hold about 3%. Source material: peripheral blood mononuclear cells (PBMCs). The receptors were gathered from a man aged 30 to 45.

This clone came up once. The J gene is TRBJ2-7, the V gene TRBV9; D remains unclear. Germline V gene data show CDR1 as SGDLS and CDR2 as YYNGEE. The CDR3 is 15 amino acids. The V gene lost 0 bases and the J gene lost 2 bases, with 12 bases spanning the gap. CDR3 residues: CASSVAPDGAYEQYF. The CDR3 bases are TGTGCCAGCAGCGTAGCTCCGGACGGAGCCTACGAGCAGTACTTC.

Written as DNA, the CDR3 is TGTGCCAGCAGTTTCTACAGGGGGATGTGGCAAGAGCAGTACTTC. Translating it yields CASSFYRGMWQEQYF. The V and J genes are TRBV28 and TRBJ2-7, with 8 nucleotides matching TRBD1. J gave up 7 bases and V 3 bases, and 11 bases lay outside the gene matches. The CDR3 has 15 residues. Germline CDR1 is MDHEN and CDR2 is SYDVKM.

The chain couples TRBV27 to TRBJ2-2; D ambiguous. Per the germline V gene, CDR1 is MNHEY and CDR2 is SMNVEV (reference sequence). The length of the CDR3 is 15 residues. Between the trimmed V and J ends, which lost 4 bases and 1 base, there was a span of 10 bases. CDR3 region: CASSYNWRNTGELFF. For the CDR3, the DNA is TGTGCCAGCAGTTATAATTGGCGGAACACCGGGGAGCTGTTTTTT.

The V gene is TRBV5-1, the J gene TRBJ2-2, with TRBD2 as a possible D gene (5 bases). Germline CDR1 reads SGHRS; CDR2 reads YFSETQ. Deletions cut 4 bases from V and 0 bases from J, with 13 bases between. The CDR3 runs 16 residues. This chain's CDR3 is CASSQYGIPNTGELFF. CDR3 DNA sequence: TGCGCCAGCAGCCAATACGGGATTCCGAACACCGGGGAGCTGTTTTTT.

This chain links TRBV5-1 with TRBJ2-5; tentatively, D is TRBD2 (6 bases). Trimming shortened V by 4 bases and J by 6 bases, and 19 bases separated the two germline ends. The length of the CDR3 is 15 residues. Germline CDR1 and CDR2: SGHRS and YFSETQ. CDR3 region: CASSEQPGAAKTQYF. CDR3 nucleotide sequence: TGCGCCAGCAGCGAACAGCCGGGAGCCGCGAAGACCCAGTACTTC.

Written as DNA, the CDR3 is TGTGCCAGCAGCTTAGGGAGGGAAACCCAGTACTTC. Translating gives CASSLGRETQYF. This sequence joins TRBV7-9 and TRBJ2-5; D perhaps matches TRBD2 (6 bases). V was pared by 1 base and J by 8 bases, with 8 bases between. The CDR3 runs 12 residues. The germline CDR1 and CDR2 sequences are SEHNR and FQNEAQ (reference sequence).

Within the sample, this clone is medium-sized (0.01 to 0.1%). The V call is TRBV5-8, the J call TRBJ2-7; a weak D match, TRBD1 (6 bases). This CDR3 has 15 amino acids. V was shortened by 4 bases and J by 3 bases, with 17 bases between the two germline ends. Germline CDR1 is SGHTS and CDR2 is YDEGEE. CDR3 bases: TGTGCCAGCAGCGTCGTATGGGCAGGGGTCTACGAGCAGTACTTC. This translates into CASSVVWAGVYEQYF. Variable domain in full (rest from reference TRBV5-8 and TRBJ2-7): EAGVTQSPTHLIKTRGQQATLRCSPISGHTSVYWYQQALGLGLQFLLWYDEGEERNRGNFPPRFSGRQFPNYSSELNVNALELEDSALYLCASSVVWAGVYEQYFGPGTRLTVT.

This chain links TRBV9 with TRBJ2-6, with D perhaps assigned TRBD1 or TRBD2 (5 bases each). Trimming took 0 bases from V and 0 from J, leaving 19 bases between them. CDR1 and CDR2 (germline): SGDLS, YYNGEE. The CDR3 sequence is 20 residues long. The CDR3 is CASSVEGWDGKPSGANVLTF. The CDR3 DNA sequence: TGTGCCAGCAGCGTAGAAGGTTGGGACGGCAAACCCTCTGGGGCCAACGTCCTGACTTTC.